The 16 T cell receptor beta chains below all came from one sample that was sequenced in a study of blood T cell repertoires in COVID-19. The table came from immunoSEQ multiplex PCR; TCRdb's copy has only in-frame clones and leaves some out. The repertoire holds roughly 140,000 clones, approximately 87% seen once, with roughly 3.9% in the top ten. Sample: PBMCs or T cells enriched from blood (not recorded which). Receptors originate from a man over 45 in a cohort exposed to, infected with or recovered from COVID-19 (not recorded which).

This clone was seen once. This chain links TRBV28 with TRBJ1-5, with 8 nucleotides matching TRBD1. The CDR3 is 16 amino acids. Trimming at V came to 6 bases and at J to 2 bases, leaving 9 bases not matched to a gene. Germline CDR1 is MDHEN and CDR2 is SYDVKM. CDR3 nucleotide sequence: TGTGCCAGCAGCCCACGCGACAGGGGTGGCAATCAGCCCCAGCATTTT. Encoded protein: CASSPRDRGGNQPQHF.

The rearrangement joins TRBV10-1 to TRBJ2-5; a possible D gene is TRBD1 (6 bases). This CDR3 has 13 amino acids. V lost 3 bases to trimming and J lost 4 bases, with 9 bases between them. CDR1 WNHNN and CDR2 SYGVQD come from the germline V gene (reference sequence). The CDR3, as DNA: TGCGCCAGCAGTGATGGGGGCCCAGAGACCCAGTACTTC. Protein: CASSDGGPETQYF.

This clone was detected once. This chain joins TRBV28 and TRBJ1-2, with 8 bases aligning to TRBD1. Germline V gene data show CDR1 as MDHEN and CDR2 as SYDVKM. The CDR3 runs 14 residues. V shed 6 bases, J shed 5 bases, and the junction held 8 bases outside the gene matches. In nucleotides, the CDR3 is TGTGCCAGCAGCTCAACAGGGGGATGGTATGGCTACACCTTC. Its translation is CASSSTGGWYGYTF.

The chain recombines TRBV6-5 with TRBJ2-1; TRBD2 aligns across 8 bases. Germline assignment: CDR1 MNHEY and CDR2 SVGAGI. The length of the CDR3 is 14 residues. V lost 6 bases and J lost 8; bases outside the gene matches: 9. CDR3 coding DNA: TGTGCCAGCAGCCCCAACGGGAGGGGGGATGAGCAGTTCTTC. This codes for CASSPNGRGDEQFF.

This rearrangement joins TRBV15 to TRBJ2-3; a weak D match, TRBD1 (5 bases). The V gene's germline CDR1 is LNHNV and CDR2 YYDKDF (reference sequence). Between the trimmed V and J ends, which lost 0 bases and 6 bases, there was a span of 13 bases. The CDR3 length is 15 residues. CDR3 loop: CATSRDLMGLDTQYF. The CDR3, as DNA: TGTGCCACCAGCAGAGATTTGATGGGGCTGGATACGCAGTATTTT. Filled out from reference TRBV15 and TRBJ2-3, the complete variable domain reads DAMVIQNPRYQVTQFGKPVTLSCSQTLNHNVMYWYQQKSSQAPKLLFHYYDKDFNNEADTPDNFQSRRPNTSFCFLDIRSPGLGDTAMYLCATSRDLMGLDTQYFGPGTRLTVL.

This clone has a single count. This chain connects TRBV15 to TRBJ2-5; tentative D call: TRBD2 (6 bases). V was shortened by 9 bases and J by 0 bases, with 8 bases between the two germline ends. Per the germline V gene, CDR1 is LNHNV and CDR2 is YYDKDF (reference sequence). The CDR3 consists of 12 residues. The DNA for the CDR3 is TGTGCCACAGGAGGGTACCAAGAGACCCAGTACTTC. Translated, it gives CATGGYQETQYF.

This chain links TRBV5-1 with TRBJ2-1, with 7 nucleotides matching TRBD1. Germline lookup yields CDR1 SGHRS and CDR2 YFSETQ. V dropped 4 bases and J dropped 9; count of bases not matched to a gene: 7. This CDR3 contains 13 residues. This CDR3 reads CASSPTGVIEQFF. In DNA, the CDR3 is TGCGCCAGCAGCCCAACAGGGGTCATTGAGCAGTTCTTC.

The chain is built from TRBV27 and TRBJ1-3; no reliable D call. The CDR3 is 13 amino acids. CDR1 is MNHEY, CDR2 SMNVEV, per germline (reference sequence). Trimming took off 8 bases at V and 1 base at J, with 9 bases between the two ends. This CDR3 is CASVSGSGNTIYF. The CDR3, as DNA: TGTGCCAGCGTCAGCGGTTCTGGAAACACCATATATTTT.

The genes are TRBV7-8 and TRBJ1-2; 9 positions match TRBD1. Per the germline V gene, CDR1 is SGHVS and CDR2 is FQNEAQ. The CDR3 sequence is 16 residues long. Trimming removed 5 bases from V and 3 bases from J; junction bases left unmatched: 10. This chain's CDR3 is CASSDRTGALYYGYTF. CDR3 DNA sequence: TGTGCCAGCAGCGACCGGACAGGGGCGCTCTACTATGGCTACACCTTC.

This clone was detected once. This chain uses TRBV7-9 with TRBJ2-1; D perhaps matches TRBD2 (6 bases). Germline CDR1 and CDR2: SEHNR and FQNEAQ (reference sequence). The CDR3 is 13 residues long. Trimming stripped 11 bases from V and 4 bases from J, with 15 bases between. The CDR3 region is CAGVAETYNEQFF. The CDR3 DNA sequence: TGTGCCGGAGTAGCGGAGACTTACAATGAGCAGTTCTTC.

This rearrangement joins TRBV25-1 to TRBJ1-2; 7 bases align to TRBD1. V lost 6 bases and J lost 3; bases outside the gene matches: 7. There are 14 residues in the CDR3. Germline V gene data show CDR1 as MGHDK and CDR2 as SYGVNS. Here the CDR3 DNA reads TGTGCCAGCAGCGAGCCGGGACAGCACTATGGCTACACCTTC. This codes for CASSEPGQHYGYTF.

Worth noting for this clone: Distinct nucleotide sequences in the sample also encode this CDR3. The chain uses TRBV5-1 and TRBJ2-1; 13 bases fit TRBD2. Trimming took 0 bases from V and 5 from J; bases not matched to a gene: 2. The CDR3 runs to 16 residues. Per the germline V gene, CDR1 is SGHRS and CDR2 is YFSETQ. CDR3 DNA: TGCGCCAGCAGCTTGGGTGGGACTAGCGGGAACAATGAGCAGTTCTTC. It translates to CASSLGGTSGNNEQFF.

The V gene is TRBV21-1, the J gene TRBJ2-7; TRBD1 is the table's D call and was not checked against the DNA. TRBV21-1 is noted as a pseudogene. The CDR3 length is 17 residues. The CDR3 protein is CASSTQPRDRGLYEQYF. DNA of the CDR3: TGTGCCAGCAGCACCCAACCCCGGGACAGGGGCCTCTACGAGCAGTACTTC.

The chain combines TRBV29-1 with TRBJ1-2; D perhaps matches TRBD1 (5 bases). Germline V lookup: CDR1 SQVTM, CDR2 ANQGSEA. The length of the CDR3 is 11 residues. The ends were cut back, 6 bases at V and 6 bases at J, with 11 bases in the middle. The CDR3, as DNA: TGCAGCGTCGCGGGAGGGGATGGCTACACCTTC. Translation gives CSVAGGDGYTF.

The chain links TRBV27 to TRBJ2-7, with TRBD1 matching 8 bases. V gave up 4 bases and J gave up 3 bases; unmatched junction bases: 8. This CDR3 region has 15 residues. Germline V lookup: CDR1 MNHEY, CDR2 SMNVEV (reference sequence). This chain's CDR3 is CASSSQDRGSYEQYF. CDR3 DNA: TGTGCCAGCAGTTCACAAGACAGGGGAAGCTACGAGCAGTACTTC.

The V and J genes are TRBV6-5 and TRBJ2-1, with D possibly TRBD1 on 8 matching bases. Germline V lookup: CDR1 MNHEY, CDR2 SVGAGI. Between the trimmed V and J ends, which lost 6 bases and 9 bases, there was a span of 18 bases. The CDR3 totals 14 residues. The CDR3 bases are TGTGCCAGCAGAGACACAGGGGGGGGCGGTGAGCAGTTCTTC. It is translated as CASRDTGGGGEQFF.